This T cell receptor (beta chain) is from a study of regulatory T cells in long-lasting Graves disease. This CDR3 has 12 residues. The V gene's germline CDR1 is SEHNR and CDR2 FQNEAQ (reference sequence). V lost 5 bases and J 6 bases, leaving 7 bases between the germline ends. Sequencing libraries for TCR beta were prepared with iRepertoire HTBI primers and Arm-PCR of CDR3 regions. TCRdb ran MiXCR on the multiplex PCR reads and lists one entry per CDR3 protein. The sample holds roughly 450,000 distinct CDR3 sequences, about a fifth seen once. This clonotype came up many times. What it binds is unknown. Time point noted: persistent/refractory GD, antithyroid drugs over 5 years with positive TRAb. The TCR library was prepared using RNA isolated from PBMCs. Whole-study results and caveats: Sample size was small, which may have lowered accuracy.

Sequenced here: peripheral blood mononuclear cells (PBMCs), sampled when the disease was refractory, from a patient treated with antithyroid drugs. The rearrangement joins TRBV7-9 to TRBJ2-2; D is unresolved. The sequence was collected from a female donor with Graves disease. The CDR3 spells CASSPVPGELFF. DNA of the CDR3: TGTGCCAGCAGCCCCGTCCCCGGGGAGCTGTTTTTT.